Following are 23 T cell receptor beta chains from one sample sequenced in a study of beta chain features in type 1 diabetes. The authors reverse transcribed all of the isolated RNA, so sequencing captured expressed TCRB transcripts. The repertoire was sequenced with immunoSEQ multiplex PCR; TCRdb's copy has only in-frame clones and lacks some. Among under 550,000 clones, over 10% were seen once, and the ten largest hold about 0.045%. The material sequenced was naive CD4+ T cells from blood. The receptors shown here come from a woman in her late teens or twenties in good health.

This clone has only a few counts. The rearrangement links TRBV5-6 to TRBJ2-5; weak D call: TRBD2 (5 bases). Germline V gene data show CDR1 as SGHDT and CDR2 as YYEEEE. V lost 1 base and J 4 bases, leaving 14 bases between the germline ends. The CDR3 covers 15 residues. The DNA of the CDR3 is TGTGCCAGCAGCTTGCCCAGACGACTAAGAGAGACCCAGTACTTC. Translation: CASSLPRRLRETQYF.

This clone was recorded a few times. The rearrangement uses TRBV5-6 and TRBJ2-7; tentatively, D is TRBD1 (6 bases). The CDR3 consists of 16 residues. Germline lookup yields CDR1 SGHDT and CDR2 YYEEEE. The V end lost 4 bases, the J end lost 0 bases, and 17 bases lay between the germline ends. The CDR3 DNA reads TGTGCCAGCAGCCTCACAGGGAGTACGGGCTCCTACGAGCAGTACTTC. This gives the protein CASSLTGSTGSYEQYF.

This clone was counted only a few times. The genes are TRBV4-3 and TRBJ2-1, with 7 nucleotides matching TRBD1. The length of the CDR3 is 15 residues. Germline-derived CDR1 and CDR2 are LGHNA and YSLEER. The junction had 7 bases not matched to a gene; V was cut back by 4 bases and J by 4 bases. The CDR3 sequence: CASSRTGTAYNEQFF. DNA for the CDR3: TGCGCCAGCAGCCGAACCGGGACAGCTTACAATGAGCAGTTCTTC.

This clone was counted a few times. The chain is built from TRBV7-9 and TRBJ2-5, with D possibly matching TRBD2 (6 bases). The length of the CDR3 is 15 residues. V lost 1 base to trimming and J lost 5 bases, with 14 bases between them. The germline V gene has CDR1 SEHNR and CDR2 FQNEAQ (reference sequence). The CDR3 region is CASSLGDSGRETQYF. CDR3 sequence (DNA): TGTGCCAGCAGCTTAGGGGACTCGGGGCGGGAGACCCAGTACTTC.

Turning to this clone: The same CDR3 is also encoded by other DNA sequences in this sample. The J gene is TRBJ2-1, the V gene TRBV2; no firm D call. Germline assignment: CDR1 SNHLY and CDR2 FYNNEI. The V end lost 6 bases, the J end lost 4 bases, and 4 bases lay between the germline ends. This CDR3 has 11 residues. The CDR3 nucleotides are TGTGCCAGCAGCCTTTACAATGAGCAGTTCTTC. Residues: CASSLYNEQFF.

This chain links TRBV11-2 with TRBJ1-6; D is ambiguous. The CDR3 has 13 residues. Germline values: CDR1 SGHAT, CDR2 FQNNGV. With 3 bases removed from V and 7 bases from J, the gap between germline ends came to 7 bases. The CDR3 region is CASSFQSNSPLHF. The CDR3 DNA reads TGTGCCAGCAGCTTTCAGAGCAATTCACCCCTCCACTTT.

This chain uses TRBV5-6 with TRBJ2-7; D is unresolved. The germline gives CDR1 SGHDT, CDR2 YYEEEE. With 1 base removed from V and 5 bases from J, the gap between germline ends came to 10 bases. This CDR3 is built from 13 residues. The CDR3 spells CASSLIRAHEQYV. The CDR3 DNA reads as TGTGCCAGCAGCTTGATACGGGCCCACGAGCAGTACGTC.

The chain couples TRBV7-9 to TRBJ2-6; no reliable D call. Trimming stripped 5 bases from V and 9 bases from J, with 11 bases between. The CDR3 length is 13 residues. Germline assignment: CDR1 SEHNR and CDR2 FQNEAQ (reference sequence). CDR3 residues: CASSPGRGNVLTF. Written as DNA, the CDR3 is TGTGCCAGCAGCCCTGGAAGAGGCAACGTCCTGACTTTC.

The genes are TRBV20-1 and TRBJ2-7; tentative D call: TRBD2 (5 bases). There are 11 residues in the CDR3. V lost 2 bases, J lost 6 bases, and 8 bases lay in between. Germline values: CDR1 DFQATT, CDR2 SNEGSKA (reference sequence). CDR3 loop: CSARLAGEQYF. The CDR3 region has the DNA TGCAGTGCTAGACTAGCCGGCGAGCAGTACTTC.

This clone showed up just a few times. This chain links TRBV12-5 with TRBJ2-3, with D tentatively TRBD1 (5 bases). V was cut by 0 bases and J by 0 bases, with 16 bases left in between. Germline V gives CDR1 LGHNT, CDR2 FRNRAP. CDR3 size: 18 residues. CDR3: CASGLVRAGYLSTDTQYF. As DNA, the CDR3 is TGTGCTAGTGGTTTGGTACGGGCAGGGTACCTCAGCACAGATACGCAGTATTTT.

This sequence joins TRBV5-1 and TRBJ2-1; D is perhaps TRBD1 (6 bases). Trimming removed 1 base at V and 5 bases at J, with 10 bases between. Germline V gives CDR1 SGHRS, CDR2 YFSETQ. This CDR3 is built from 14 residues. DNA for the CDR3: TGCGCCAGCAGCTTGCAGGGGTTCCACAATGAGCAGTTCTTC. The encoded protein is CASSLQGFHNEQFF.

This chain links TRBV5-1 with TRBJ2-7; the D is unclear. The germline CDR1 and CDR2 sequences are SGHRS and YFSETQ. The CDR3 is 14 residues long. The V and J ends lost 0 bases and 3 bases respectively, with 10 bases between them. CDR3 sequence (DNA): TGCGCCAGCAGCTTGGGGCCTACAGACTACGAGCAGTACGTC. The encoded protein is CASSLGPTDYEQYV.

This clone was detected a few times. The DNA of the CDR3 is TGTGCCAGCAGTGACCCACTAGCGGGGGCCACAGATACGCAGTATTTT. Translated, it gives CASSDPLAGATDTQYF. V is TRBV6-4 and J is TRBJ2-3, with 11 bases matching TRBD2. CDR1 and CDR2 from the germline V gene are MRHNA and SNTAGT. The J segment lost 2 bases and the V segment lost 2 bases, leaving 3 bases of the junction unmatched. The CDR3 contains 16 residues.

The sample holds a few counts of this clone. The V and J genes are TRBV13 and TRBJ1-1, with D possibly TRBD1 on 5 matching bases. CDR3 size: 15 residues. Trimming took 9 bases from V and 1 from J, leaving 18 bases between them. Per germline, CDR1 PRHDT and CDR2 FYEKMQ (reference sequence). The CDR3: CARSAQRRGNTEAFF. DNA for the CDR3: TGTGCCAGAAGCGCTCAACGAAGGGGGAACACTGAAGCTTTCTTT.

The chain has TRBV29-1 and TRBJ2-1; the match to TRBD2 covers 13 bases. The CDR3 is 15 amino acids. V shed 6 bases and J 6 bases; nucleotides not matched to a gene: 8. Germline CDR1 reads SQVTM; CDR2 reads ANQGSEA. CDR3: CSVAAGTSGTNEQFF. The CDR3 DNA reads TGCAGCGTAGCGGCCGGGACTAGCGGGACCAATGAGCAGTTCTTC.

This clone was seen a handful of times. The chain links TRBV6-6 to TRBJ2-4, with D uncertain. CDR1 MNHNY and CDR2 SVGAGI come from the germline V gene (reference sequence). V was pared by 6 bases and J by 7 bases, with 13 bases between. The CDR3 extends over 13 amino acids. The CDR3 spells CASSAGGSNIQYF. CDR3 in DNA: TGTGCCAGCAGCGCTGGCGGCTCTAACATTCAGTACTTC.

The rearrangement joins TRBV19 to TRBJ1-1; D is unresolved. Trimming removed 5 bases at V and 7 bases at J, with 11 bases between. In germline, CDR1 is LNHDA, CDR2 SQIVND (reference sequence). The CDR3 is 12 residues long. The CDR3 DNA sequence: TGTGCCAGTAGTGTCCAACTGGGTGAAGCTTTCTTT. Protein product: CASSVQLGEAFF. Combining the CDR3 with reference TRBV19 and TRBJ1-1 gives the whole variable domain DGGITQSPKYLFRKEGQNVTLSCEQNLNHDAMYWYRQDPGQGLRLIYYSQIVNDFQKGDIAEGYSVSREKKESFPLTVTSAQKNPTAFYLCASSVQLGEAFFGQGTRLTVV.

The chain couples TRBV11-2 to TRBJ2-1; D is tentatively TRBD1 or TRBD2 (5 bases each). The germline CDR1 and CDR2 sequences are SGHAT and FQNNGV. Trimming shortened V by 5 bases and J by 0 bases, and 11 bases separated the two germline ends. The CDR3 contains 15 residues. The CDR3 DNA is TGTGCCAGCAGCCCGGGACGAAACTCCTACAATGAGCAGTTCTTC. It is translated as CASSPGRNSYNEQFF.

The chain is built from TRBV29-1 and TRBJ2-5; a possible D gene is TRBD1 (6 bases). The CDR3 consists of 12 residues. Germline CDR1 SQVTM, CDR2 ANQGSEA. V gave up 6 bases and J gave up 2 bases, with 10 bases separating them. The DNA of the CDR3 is TGCAGCGTGGGGACACCACAAGAGACCCAGTACTTC. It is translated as CSVGTPQETQYF. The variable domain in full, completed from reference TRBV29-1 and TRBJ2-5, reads SAVISQKPSRDICQRGTSLTIQCQVDSQVTMMFWYRQQPGQSLTLIATANQGSEATYESGFVIDKFPISRPNLTFSTLTVSNMSPEDSSIYLCSVGTPQETQYFGPGTRLLVL.

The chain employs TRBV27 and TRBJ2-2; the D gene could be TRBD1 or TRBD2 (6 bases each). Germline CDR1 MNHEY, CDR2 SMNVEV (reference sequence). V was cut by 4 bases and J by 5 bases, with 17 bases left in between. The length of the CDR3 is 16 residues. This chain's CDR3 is CASSSPRGTPTGELFF. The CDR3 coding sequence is TGTGCCAGCAGTTCCCCCCGGGGGACACCTACCGGGGAGCTGTTTTTT.

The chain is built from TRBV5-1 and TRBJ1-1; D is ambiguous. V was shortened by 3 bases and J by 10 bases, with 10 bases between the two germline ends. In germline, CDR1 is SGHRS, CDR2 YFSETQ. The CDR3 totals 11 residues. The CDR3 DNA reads TGCGCCAGCAGCTCAGATGAGAGAGCTTTCTTT. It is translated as CASSSDERAFF.

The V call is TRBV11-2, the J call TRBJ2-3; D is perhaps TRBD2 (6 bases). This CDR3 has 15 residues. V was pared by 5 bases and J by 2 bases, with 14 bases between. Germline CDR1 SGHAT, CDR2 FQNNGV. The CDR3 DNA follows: TGTGCCAGCAGCGTCCGGGACTTCCACACAGATACGCAGTATTTT. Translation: CASSVRDFHTDTQYF. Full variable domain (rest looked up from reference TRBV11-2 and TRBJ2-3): EAGVAQSPRYKIIEKRQSVAFWCNPISGHATLYWYQQILGQGPKLLIQFQNNGVVDDSQLPKDRFSAERLKGVDSTLKIQPAKLEDSAVYLCASSVRDFHTDTQYFGPGTRLTVL.

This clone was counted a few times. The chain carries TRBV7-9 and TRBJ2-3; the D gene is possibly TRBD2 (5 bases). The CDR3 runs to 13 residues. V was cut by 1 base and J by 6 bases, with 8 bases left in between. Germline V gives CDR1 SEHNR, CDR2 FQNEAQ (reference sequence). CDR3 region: CASSLDSGDTQYF. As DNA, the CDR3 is TGTGCCAGCAGCTTAGACTCGGGGGATACGCAGTATTTT.